This T cell receptor (beta chain) comes out of a study of T cells in Graves' hyperthyroidism and ophthalmopathy. A word on this clonotype: Its antigen remains unknown.

Amplified TCR beta CDR3 regions came from RNA transcripts. HTBI primers were used for first-round RT-PCR of the TCR CDR3. Each CDR3 protein gets one entry after TCRdb re-called the multiplex PCR reads with MiXCR. The data show approximately 370,000 distinct CDR3 sequences, with about 15% seen just once and 32% held by the top ten. Findings and caveats of the study: Blood samples included most of the expanded thyroid clonotypes exceeding 0.001.

Germline V lookup: CDR1 KGHSH, CDR2 LQKENI. CDR3 length: 16 residues. The germline V and J ends were trimmed by 2 bases and 1 base, with 12 bases remaining between them. Sequences were obtained from blood. The sequence derives from a woman aged 30 to 39 with Graves' hyperthyroidism. The rearrangement joins TRBV18 to TRBJ1-5; maybe TRBD1 (6 bases). DNA of the CDR3: TGTGCCAGCTCACCAGGGGGGGGCAACAGCAATCAGCCCCAGCATTTT. This encodes CASSPGGGNSNQPQHF.